This is a list of T cell receptor beta chains from one sample in a study of T cell changes during pregnancy in multiple sclerosis. The repertoire was sequenced with immunoSEQ multiplex PCR; TCRdb's copy has only in-frame clones and lacks some. The profile shows 15,000 to 25,000 clones, 88% of them singletons. The sequenced sample was CD8+ T cells from peripheral blood mononuclear cells, obtained in the third trimester of pregnancy. These receptors were collected from a female donor in good health, enrolled as a control in a pregnancy study. Both conserved end residues are part of each CDR3. The D gene is left open where the match is weak. The listing skips clone size in some rows; elsewhere it reads once, few, many or a size class.

>-|TRBJ2-2|TRBV13|-
TGTGCCAGCAGCTCCCACGAGATCACCGGGGAGCTGTTTTTT
CASSSHEITGELFF
>TRBD2|TRBJ2-2|TRBV2|-
TGTGCCAGCAGTGAAGGGCGGGGGGGGCTCACCGGGGAGCTGTTTTTT
CASSEGRGGLTGELFF
>TRBD2|TRBJ2-1|TRBV19|-
TGTGCCAGTAGTCGTAGCGGGAGCGTCTCCTACAATGAGCAGTTCTTC
CASSRSGSVSYNEQFF
>-|TRBJ2-5|TRBV9|-
TGTGCCAGCAGCGATGTTCGGGGAGAGACCCAGTACTTC
CASSDVRGETQYF
>TRBD2|TRBJ2-3|TRBV7-9|once
TGTGCCAGCAGCGAACCGGGACTAGGGATAGATACGCAGTATTTT
CASSEPGLGIDTQYF
>TRBD2|TRBJ2-3|TRBV5-1|-
TGCGCCAGCAGCTTGGCCGACGAACTAGCGGGAGGGAAAGATACGCAGTATTTT
CASSLADELAGGKDTQYF
>TRBD1|TRBJ2-6|TRBV7-9|-
TGTGCCAGCAGCTCCGGGACAGGGGTGAAAGGGGCCAACGTCCTGACTTTC
CASSSGTGVKGANVLTF
>TRBD2|TRBJ2-2|TRBV7-2|-
TGTGCCAGCAGCTCCACTGGACTAGCGGGAGGCCCCGCCGGCGGGGAGCTGTTTTTT
CASSSTGLAGGPAGGELFF
>TRBD2|TRBJ2-3|TRBV9|-
TGTGCCAGCAGGGCTAGCGGGGGCTCAGATACGCAGTATTTT
CASRASGGSDTQYF
>-|TRBJ1-1|TRBV2|once
TGTGCCGGCAGTGGTCCCAGGGCGGCTGAAGCTTTCTTT
CAGSGPRAAEAFF
>-|TRBJ2-3|TRBV4-2|-
TGTGCCAGCAGCCAAGCTCTCCAAGGCAGGGGAACAGATACGCAGTATTTT
CASSQALQGRGTDTQYF
>-|TRBJ1-5|TRBV7-9|once
TGTGCCAGCAGCGCCGACAGCTACAATCAGCCCCAGCATTTT
CASSADSYNQPQHF
>TRBD2|TRBJ2-2|TRBV25-1|once
TGTGCCAGCAGACTAGCGGGATTGGACACCGGGGAGCTGTTTTTT
CASRLAGLDTGELFF
>TRBD1|TRBJ2-2|TRBV4-3|once
TGCGCCAGCAGCCAGGCCTCCGGGACAGGGTTGTGGACCGGGGAGCTGTTTTTT
CASSQASGTGLWTGELFF
>TRBD2|TRBJ2-1|TRBV5-1|-
TGCGCCAGCAGCGACCCGGGACTAGCGGGAAACGAATACAATGAGCAGTTCTTC
CASSDPGLAGNEYNEQFF
>TRBD2|TRBJ2-1|TRBV19|many
TGTGCCAGTAGCACGACTAGCGGTTCCTACAATGAGCAGTTCTTC
CASSTTSGSYNEQFF
>TRBD1|TRBJ1-1|TRBV28|once
TGTGCCAGCAGTCCAGGGAGACAGGGAGCTTTCTTT
CASSPGRQGAFF
>-|TRBJ1-1|TRBV28|medium-sized
TGTGCCACCAACCTTGGGGGGGCGCTGTACACTGAAGCTTTCTTT
CATNLGGALYTEAFF
>-|TRBJ1-4|TRBV9|-
TGTGCCAGCAGCACCCGCCCCTCGGGTGAAAAACTGTTTTTT
CASSTRPSGEKLFF
>TRBD2|TRBJ2-3|TRBV15|-
TGTGCCACCAGCAGGCGCGGGAGGGCTGACACAGATACGCAGTATTTT
CATSRRGRADTDTQYF
>TRBD1|TRBJ2-7|TRBV14|-
TGTGCCAGCAGCCAGACAGGGCCCTACGAGCAGTACTTC
CASSQTGPYEQYF
>-|TRBJ2-1|TRBV19|-
TGTGCCAGTAGTCCCCTCCGACACGGGGGGCAATTTTCCTACAATGAGCAGTTCTTC
CASSPLRHGGQFSYNEQFF
>-|TRBJ2-7|TRBV9|-
TGTGCCAGCAGCGTAGACAGGAGCTCCTACGAGCAGTACTTC
CASSVDRSSYEQYF
>TRBD1|TRBJ1-3|TRBV30|-
TGTGCCTGGAGTCCGGGACAGTTGGACACCATATATTTT
CAWSPGQLDTIYF
>-|TRBJ1-4|TRBV5-6|-
TGTGCCAGCAGCTCGGCAGGGGCCCGGAGTGAAAAACTGTTTTTT
CASSSAGARSEKLFF
>-|TRBJ1-5|TRBV4-1|large
TGCGCCAGCAGCCAAGATAAAGACCGGACAATGACGGATCAGCCCCAGCATTTT
CASSQDKDRTMTDQPQHF
>TRBD2|TRBJ2-1|TRBV28|-
TGTGCCACCATGGGGGTGGCGGGAGACGAAAATGAGCAGTTCTTC
CATMGVAGDENEQFF
>TRBD1|TRBJ2-4|TRBV19|-
TGTGCCAGTAGTGATTTTCCCGGGACAGGGAAAAACATTCAGTACTTC
CASSDFPGTGKNIQYF
>TRBD2|TRBJ2-7|TRBV10-3|once
TGTGCCACCAGACGATTAGCGGGAGACATCCGCTTGGACGAGCAGTACTTC
CATRRLAGDIRLDEQYF
>TRBD2|TRBJ2-2|TRBV27|-
TGTGCCAGCAGCCCCGAGGGGACTAGCGCCGGGGAGCTGTTTTTT
CASSPEGTSAGELFF
>-|TRBJ2-4|TRBV2|-
TGTGCCAGCAAAGAGGATCTAGCCAAAAACATTCAGTACTTC
CASKEDLAKNIQYF
>-|TRBJ1-2|TRBV5-6|-
TGTGCCAGCAGCTTAGACAGAAGGGACTATGGCTACACCTTC
CASSLDRRDYGYTF
>TRBD2|TRBJ2-7|TRBV7-8|-
TGTGCCAGCAGCTCAAACCAGGCTAGCGGGGGCTACGAGCAGTACTTC
CASSSNQASGGYEQYF
>TRBD1|TRBJ1-2|TRBV2|-
TGTGCCAGCAGTGCTACACAGGGGAACTATGGCTACACCTTC
CASSATQGNYGYTF
>TRBD2|TRBJ2-1|TRBV12-5|-
TGTGCTAGTGCGGGGGCTAGCGGGGTCAATGAGCAGTTCTTC
CASAGASGVNEQFF
>-|TRBJ1-5|TRBV6-6|-
TGTGCCAGCAGTTTCGCAGGGTCAATTCAGCCCCAGCATTTT
CASSFAGSIQPQHF
>-|TRBJ2-1|TRBV7-9|-
TGTGCCAGCAGCTTAAGTAGGCAGTTCTTC
CASSLSRQFF
>TRBD1|TRBJ1-2|TRBV7-9|few
TGTGCCAGCAGCGTGGTACCGGACAGGGACTATGGCTACACCTTC
CASSVVPDRDYGYTF
>-|TRBJ2-7|TRBV5-1|-
TGCGCCAGCAGCTTGGGCCTCACACCCTACGAGCAGTACTTC
CASSLGLTPYEQYF
>TRBD2|TRBJ2-7|TRBV18|-
TGTGCCAGCTCACCTTCTTGGGGAGCGGGAAACTACGAGCAGTACTTC
CASSPSWGAGNYEQYF
>-|TRBJ1-2|TRBV13|-
TGTGCCAGCAGCTTAGGGGGCCCCGCTAACTATGGCTACACCTTC
CASSLGGPANYGYTF
>TRBD1|TRBJ1-6|TRBV2|-
TGTGCCAGCAGGGGGACAGGGGGCGGTTCACCCCTCCACTTT
CASRGTGGGSPLHF
>-|TRBJ2-2|TRBV7-4|-
TGTGCCAGCAGCCCCGTGGGTTCGGGGTCCGGGGAGCTGTTTTTT
CASSPVGSGSGELFF
>TRBD1|TRBJ2-7|TRBV20-1|-
TGCAGTGGGGGACAGGGATACGAGCAGTACTTC
CSGGQGYEQYF
>TRBD2|TRBJ2-1|TRBV7-3|-
TGTGCCAGCAGCTTAACTGGCGGGGGGGCGGAGCAGTTCTTC
CASSLTGGGAEQFF
>TRBD2|TRBJ2-1|TRBV11-2|-
TGTGCCAGCAGGCGGACTAGCGGGAATATCTACAATGAGCAGTTCTTC
CASRRTSGNIYNEQFF